Listed below are T cell receptor beta chains from one sample, sequenced in a study of T cell responses to AZD1222 COVID-19 vaccine. Clones were read by immunoSEQ multiplex PCR, and TCRdb kept only the in-frame ones, dropping some. The sample lists about 110,000 clones; 85% to 90% were seen once. Sample: peripheral blood, taken 28 days after the second AZD1222 dose. These receptors were collected from an adult who received the AZD1222 COVID-19 vaccine. CDR3s include the opening cysteine and the closing phenylalanine or tryptophan. The D gene is left open where the match is weak. Some rows have no size entry. The others give once, few or many, or a class for an expanded clone.

>-|TRBV30|TRBJ2-1|-
CAWSIQGGNEQFF
TGTGCCTGGAGTATACAGGGTGGGAATGAGCAGTTCTTC
>-|TRBV27|TRBJ2-7|-
CASSLWASPYEQYF
TGTGCCAGCAGTTTATGGGCTAGTCCCTACGAGCAGTACTTC
>-|TRBV18|TRBJ1-3|once
CASSPSGAGNTIYF
TGTGCCAGCTCACCATCGGGTGCTGGAAACACCATATATTTT
>-|TRBV9|TRBJ1-1|once
CASSVGPPGNTEAFF
TGTGCCAGCAGCGTAGGACCGCCGGGTAACACTGAAGCTTTCTTT
>-|TRBV28|TRBJ1-5|-
CASSDGVGGQRQPQHF
TGTGCCAGCAGTGACGGGGTAGGGGGTCAAAGGCAGCCCCAGCATTTT
>TRBD1|TRBV18|TRBJ2-1|-
CASSFDRAPYNEQFF
TGTGCCAGCTCTTTCGACAGGGCCCCCTACAATGAGCAGTTCTTC
>TRBD1|TRBV19|TRBJ1-4|-
CASSLGTEGSKKLFF
TGTGCCAGTAGTCTCGGGACAGAAGGCAGTAAAAAACTGTTTTTT
>TRBD2|TRBV5-4|TRBJ2-1|-
CASSVGTSGGYNEQFF
TGTGCCAGCAGCGTGGGTACTAGCGGGGGGTACAATGAGCAGTTCTTC
>TRBD2|TRBV5-4|TRBJ2-7|-
CASSDSSGRAAGEQYF
TGTGCCAGCAGCGATTCTAGCGGGAGGGCCGCGGGGGAGCAGTACTTC
>TRBD2|TRBV13|TRBJ2-7|-
CASSLGTSGGYEQYF
TGTGCCAGCAGCTTAGGGACTAGCGGGGGGTACGAGCAGTACTTC
>TRBD2|TRBV28|TRBJ2-7|-
CASRREGIPYEQYF
TGTGCCAGCAGGAGGGAGGGGATTCCCTACGAGCAGTACTTC
>TRBD2|TRBV24-1|TRBJ2-3|-
CATSGTSGYTDTQYF
TGTGCCACCAGTGGGACTAGCGGTTACACAGATACGCAGTATTTT
>-|TRBV4-3|TRBJ2-7|-
CASSQDSRGASYEQYF
TGCGCCAGCAGCCAAGATTCCCGGGGGGCCTCCTACGAGCAGTACTTC
>TRBD1|TRBV4-3|TRBJ1-4|-
CASSQGQGGEKLFF
TGCGCCAGCAGCCAAGGACAGGGTGGGGAAAAACTGTTTTTT
>-|TRBV19|TRBJ2-1|-
CASIPHSGEGYNEQFF
TGTGCCAGTATCCCTCATTCGGGAGAGGGGTACAATGAGCAGTTCTTC
>TRBD1|TRBV6-5|TRBJ1-5|-
CASSPTGDGSQPQHF
TGTGCCAGCAGCCCGACAGGGGACGGGAGTCAGCCCCAGCATTTT
>TRBD1|TRBV19|TRBJ1-5|-
CASSMGTGNQPQHF
TGTGCCAGTAGTATGGGGACAGGGAATCAGCCCCAGCATTTT
>-|TRBV3-1/TRBV3-2|TRBJ2-2|-
CASSQERAGRGELFF
TGTGCCAGCAGCCAAGAACGAGCGGGCCGGGGGGAGCTGTTTTTT
>-|TRBV9|TRBJ2-1|-
CASSVGGSGVNEQFF
TGTGCCAGCAGCGTAGGAGGGAGTGGAGTAAATGAGCAGTTCTTC
>-|TRBV28|TRBJ2-5|few
CASSLTTTIQETQYF
TGTGCCAGCAGCCTGACGACTACCATCCAAGAGACCCAGTACTTC
>-|TRBV19|TRBJ1-2|once
CASSLRATNYGYTF
TGTGCCAGTAGTTTGCGGGCCACTAACTATGGCTACACCTTC
>TRBD1|TRBV24-1|TRBJ1-4|-
CATSDSGTDNEKLFF
TGTGCCACCAGTGATTCCGGGACAGATAATGAAAAACTGTTTTTT
>-|TRBV6-5|TRBJ2-2|-
CASSFLAGSDTGELFF
TGTGCCAGCAGTTTCCTCGCGGGTTCGGACACCGGGGAGCTGTTTTTT
>-|TRBV3-1/TRBV3-2|TRBJ2-1|-
CASSHPGESSYNEQFF
TGTGCCAGCAGCCACCCCGGGGAGAGCTCCTACAATGAGCAGTTCTTC
>-|TRBV12-3/TRBV12-4|TRBJ1-6|-
CASSLGGNSPLHF
TGTGCCAGCAGTTTGGGGGGGAATTCACCCCTCCACTTT
>-|TRBV29-1|TRBJ2-7|-
CSVGPGQGYEQYF
TGCAGCGTTGGACCGGGCCAGGGCTACGAGCAGTACTTC
>TRBD2|TRBV4-3|TRBJ2-4|-
CASSQDWGLAGGWDIQYF
TGCGCCAGCAGCCAAGATTGGGGACTAGCGGGAGGGTGGGACATTCAGTACTTC
>-|TRBV2|TRBJ1-3|once
CASRAGGGNTIYF
TGTGCCAGCAGGGCCGGAGGGGGAAACACCATATATTTT
>-|TRBV7-6|TRBJ2-7|-
CASSSPRTLRQYF
TGTGCCAGCAGCTCCCCCCGGACCCTGCGGCAGTACTTC
>-|TRBV18|TRBJ2-7|once
CASSPPPGLDTTYEQYF
TGTGCCAGCTCACCGCCCCCGGGACTCGACACCACCTACGAGCAGTACTTC
>-|TRBV11-2|TRBJ2-1|-
CASSLGQLQTPYNEQFF
TGTGCCAGCAGCTTAGGGCAGCTCCAAACCCCATACAATGAGCAGTTCTTC
>TRBD2|TRBV12-5|TRBJ2-1|-
CASGLGGGGGNEQFF
TGTGCTAGTGGCCTCGGTGGAGGCGGGGGCAATGAGCAGTTCTTC
>-|TRBV18|TRBJ2-7|-
CASSPLDGPRNEQYF
TGTGCCAGCTCACCACTGGACGGCCCTCGGAACGAGCAGTACTTC
>-|TRBV18|TRBJ2-2|-
CASSPTEQARTNTGELFF
TGTGCCAGCTCTCCCACAGAACAGGCTAGGACGAACACCGGGGAGCTGTTTTTT
>-|TRBV7-9|TRBJ2-7|once
CASSLGMVEQYF
TGTGCCAGCAGCTTAGGAATGGTGGAGCAGTACTTC
>-|TRBV30|TRBJ2-7|-
CAWSVRVASYEQYF
TGTGCCTGGAGTGTACGAGTAGCGAGCTACGAGCAGTACTTC
>-|TRBV6-5|TRBJ1-5|once
CASSLGRPPIMAQHF
TGTGCCAGCAGCCTCGGACGGCCCCCCATCATGGCCCAGCATTTT
>-|TRBV9|TRBJ1-1|once
CASSVDPVITEAFF
TGTGCCAGCAGCGTAGATCCAGTTATCACTGAAGCTTTCTTT
>-|TRBV2|TRBJ2-3|-
CASSVWGSTDTQYF
TGTGCCAGCAGTGTGTGGGGAAGCACAGATACGCAGTATTTT
>TRBD1|TRBV27|TRBJ2-7|-
CASSPRQGKDEQYF
TGTGCCAGCAGTCCCCGACAGGGAAAGGACGAGCAGTACTTC
>-|TRBV5-4|TRBJ1-6|-
CASSLVGRDSPLHF
TGTGCCAGCAGCTTGGTAGGGAGAGACTCACCCCTCCACTTT
>TRBD1|TRBV6-5|TRBJ2-7|-
CASSTGQGAYEQYF
TGTGCCAGCAGTACGGGACAGGGGGCTTACGAGCAGTACTTC
>-|TRBV18|TRBJ2-5|-
CASSPGLQETQYF
TGTGCCAGCTCACCAGGCCTGCAAGAGACCCAGTACTTC
>-|TRBV2|TRBJ1-2|once
CASILGGHIHTF
TGTGCCAGCATTCTAGGGGGGCATATCCACACCTTC
>-|TRBV29-1|TRBJ1-2|-
CSVSDGYTF
TGCAGCGTCTCGGATGGCTACACCTTC
>-|TRBV24-1|TRBJ1-5|-
CATSTTHGPQHF
TGTGCCACCAGTACAACTCACGGGCCCCAGCATTTT